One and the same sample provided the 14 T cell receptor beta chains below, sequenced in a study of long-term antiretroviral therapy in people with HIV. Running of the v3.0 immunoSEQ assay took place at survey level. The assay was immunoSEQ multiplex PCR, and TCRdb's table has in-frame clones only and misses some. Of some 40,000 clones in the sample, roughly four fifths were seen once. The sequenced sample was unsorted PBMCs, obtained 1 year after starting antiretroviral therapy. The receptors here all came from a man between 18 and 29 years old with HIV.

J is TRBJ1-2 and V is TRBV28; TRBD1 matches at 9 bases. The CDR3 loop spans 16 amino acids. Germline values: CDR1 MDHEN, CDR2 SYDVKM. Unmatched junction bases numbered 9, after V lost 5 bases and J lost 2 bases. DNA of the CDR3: TGTGCCAGCAGTCCCCCGACAGGGGGGTCCAACTATGGCTACACCTTC. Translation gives CASSPPTGGSNYGYTF.

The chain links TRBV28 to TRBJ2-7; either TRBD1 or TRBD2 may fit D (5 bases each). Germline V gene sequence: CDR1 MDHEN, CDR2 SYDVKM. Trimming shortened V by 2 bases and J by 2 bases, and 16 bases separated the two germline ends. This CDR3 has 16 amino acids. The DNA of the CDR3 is TGTGCCAGCAGTTTAGCCAATTGGGACGGGACCTACGAGCAGTACTTC. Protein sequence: CASSLANWDGTYEQYF.

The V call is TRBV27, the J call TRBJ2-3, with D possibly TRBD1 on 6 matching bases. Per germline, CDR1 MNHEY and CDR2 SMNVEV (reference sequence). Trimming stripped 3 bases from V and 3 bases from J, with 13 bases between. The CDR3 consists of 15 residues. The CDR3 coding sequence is TGTGCCAGCAGTTTGGGGGCAGGGGAGACAGATACGCAGTATTTT. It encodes CASSLGAGETDTQYF.

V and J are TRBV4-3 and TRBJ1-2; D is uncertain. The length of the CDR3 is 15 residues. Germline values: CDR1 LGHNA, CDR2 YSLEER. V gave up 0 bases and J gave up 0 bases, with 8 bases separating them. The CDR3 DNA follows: TGCGCCAGCAGCCAAGACCTAAGGACTAACTATGGCTACACCTTC. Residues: CASSQDLRTNYGYTF.

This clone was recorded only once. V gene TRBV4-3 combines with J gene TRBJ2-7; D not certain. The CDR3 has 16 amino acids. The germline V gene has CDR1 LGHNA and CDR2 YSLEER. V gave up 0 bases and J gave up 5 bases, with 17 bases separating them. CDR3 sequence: CASSQDRVGPVDEQYF. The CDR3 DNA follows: TGCGCCAGCAGCCAAGATCGAGTAGGGCCGGTCGACGAGCAGTACTTC.

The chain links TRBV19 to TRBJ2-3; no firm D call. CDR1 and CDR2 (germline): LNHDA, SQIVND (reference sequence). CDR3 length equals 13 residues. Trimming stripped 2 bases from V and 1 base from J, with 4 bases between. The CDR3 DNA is TGTGCCAGTAGTATAACAGGCACAGATACGCAGTATTTT. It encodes CASSITGTDTQYF.

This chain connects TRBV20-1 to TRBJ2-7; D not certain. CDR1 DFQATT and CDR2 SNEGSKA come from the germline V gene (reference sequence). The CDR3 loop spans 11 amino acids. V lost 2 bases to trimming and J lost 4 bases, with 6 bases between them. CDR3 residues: CSARTAYEQYF. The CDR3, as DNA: TGCAGTGCTAGAACAGCTTACGAGCAGTACTTC.

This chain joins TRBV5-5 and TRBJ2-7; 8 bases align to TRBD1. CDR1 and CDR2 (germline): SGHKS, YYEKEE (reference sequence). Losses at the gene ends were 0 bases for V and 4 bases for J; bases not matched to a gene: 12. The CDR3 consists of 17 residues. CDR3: CASSLGIGQGPLYEQYF. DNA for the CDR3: TGTGCCAGCAGCTTGGGCATTGGACAGGGCCCTCTTTACGAGCAGTACTTC.

CDR3 region: CASSLVGMGTEAFF. The CDR3 DNA reads as TGTGCCAGCAGCTTGGTGGGGATGGGGACTGAAGCTTTCTTT. The chain uses TRBV5-4 and TRBJ1-1; D unclear. V was shortened by 0 bases and J by 5 bases, with 11 bases between the two germline ends. This CDR3 has 14 residues. From germline, CDR1 is SGHNT and CDR2 YYREEE (reference sequence).

CDR3 DNA: TGTGCCAGCAGCTCCCGGGGGGTCACCGGGGAGCTGTTTTTT. Translated, it gives CASSSRGVTGELFF. The chain recombines TRBV7-2 with TRBJ2-2; 7 bases are shared with TRBD2. Losses at the gene ends were 4 bases for V and 4 bases for J; bases not matched to a gene: 3. Germline assignment: CDR1 SGHTA and CDR2 FQGNSA. The CDR3 length is 14 residues.

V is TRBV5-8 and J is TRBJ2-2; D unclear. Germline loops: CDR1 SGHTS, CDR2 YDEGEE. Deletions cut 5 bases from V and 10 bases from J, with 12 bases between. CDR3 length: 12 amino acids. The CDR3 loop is CASRLRREELFF. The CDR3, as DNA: TGTGCCAGCAGACTCCGACGCGAGGAGCTGTTTTTT.

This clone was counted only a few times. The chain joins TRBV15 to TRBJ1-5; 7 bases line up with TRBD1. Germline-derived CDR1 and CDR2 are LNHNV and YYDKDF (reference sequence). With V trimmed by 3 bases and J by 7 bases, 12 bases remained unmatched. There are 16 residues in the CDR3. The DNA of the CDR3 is TGTGCCACCAGCAGGGACTTTGACAGGGTGAAACAGCCCCAGCATTTT. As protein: CATSRDFDRVKQPQHF.

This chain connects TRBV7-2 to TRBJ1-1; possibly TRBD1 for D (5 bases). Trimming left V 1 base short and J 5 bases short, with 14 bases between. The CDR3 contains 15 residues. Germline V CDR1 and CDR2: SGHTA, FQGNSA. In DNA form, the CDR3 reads TGTGCCAGCAGCTTAGGTCCACGGGGACGGACTGAAGCTTTCTTT. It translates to CASSLGPRGRTEAFF.

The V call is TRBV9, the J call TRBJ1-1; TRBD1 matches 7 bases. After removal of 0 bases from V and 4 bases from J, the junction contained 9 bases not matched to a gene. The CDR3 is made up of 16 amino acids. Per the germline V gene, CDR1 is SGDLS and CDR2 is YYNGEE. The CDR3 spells CASSVGRAGGGTEAFF. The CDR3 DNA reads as TGTGCCAGCAGCGTAGGAAGGGCAGGGGGAGGCACTGAAGCTTTCTTT. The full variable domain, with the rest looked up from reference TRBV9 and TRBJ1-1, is DSGVTQTPKHLITATGQRVTLRCSPRSGDLSVYWYQQSLDQGLQFLIQYYNGEERAKGNILERFSAQQFPDLHSELNLSSLELGDSALYFCASSVGRAGGGTEAFFGQGTRLTVV.